This TCR beta chain originates from a study of tumor-infiltrating lymphocytes in glioblastoma multiforme. Comment on this clonotype: The antigen is undetermined.

Findings and caveats of the study: TCR plus mutation findings rest on a single glioblastoma patient. The T cells in this sample were not sorted into functional subsets. RNA-based TCR sequencing may distort clone frequencies, since cells carry unequal TCR transcript numbers.

TCRB libraries came from RNA via three nested multiplex PCR rounds. No unique molecular identifiers were described for these TCRB libraries. TCRdb re-derived calls from the multiplex PCR reads in MiXCR, one entry per CDR3 protein. The repertoire holds about 8,400 distinct CDR3 sequences, with about 76% as singletons. Sequenced sample: brain tumor tissue. This sequence originates from a male donor with glioblastoma.

CDR3 protein: CASSEATGGNSPLHF. The CDR3 DNA sequence: TGTGCCAGCAGTGAAGCCACAGGGGGTAATTCACCCCTCCACTTT. The chain has TRBV6-1 and TRBJ1-6, with 8 bases aligning to TRBD1. Per germline, CDR1 MNHNS and CDR2 SASEGT. This CDR3 contains 15 residues. J gave up 6 bases and V 0 bases, and 1 base lay outside the gene matches.